This T cell receptor (beta chain) was documented in a study of shared T cell receptors in the human thymus (dated by TCRdb to about 2021). At the level of the whole study: The study investigated the way shared, self-reactive T-cell receptor alpha chains are produced in the human thymus.

According to the germline V gene, CDR1 reads MNHNS and CDR2 reads SASEGT. Including the terminal cysteine and phenylalanine, the CDR3 comprises 14 residues. Of the read, only the CDR3 DNA is kept; its 42 bases are in frame from base 1. V is clipped by 8 bases and J by 6 bases, and the sequence between their germline boundaries is 19 bases long. Receptors were amplified or captured by the immunoSEQ multiplex PCR assay. In its TCRdb copy, this immuneACCESS table keeps in-frame sequences only and misses some clones. Where compared with another copy, unresolved V genes explain less than half of these, and the others have no known cause. This sample has about 400,000 clones in its table, and 85% to 95% of those were observed once. 0.015% to 0.02% of the sample belongs to the ten largest clones. Comments on this clone: Its antigen specificity is not known. Base-call qualities are not available, and no considerably larger clone is one nucleotide away.

This sequence uses TRBV6-1 and TRBJ1-2; tentative D gene TRBD1, with 6 bases matching. The sample consisted of thymocytes. The TCR sequence derives from a human donor. The CDR3 sequence is CASFRTVRGNGYTF. The nucleotide sequence is TGTGCCAGCTTCCGGACAGTCAGGGGTAATGGCTACACCTTC.